This paragraph reports one TCR beta chain. These data originate in a study of blood T cell repertoires in COVID-19. Whole-study context: Specimens from acute and convalescent COVID-19 originated in the United States, Italy and Spain.

As handled by the study authors: The authors estimated nucleated cell counts from reference gene primer amplification. Clones were sequenced by immunoSEQ multiplex PCR, and TCRdb holds only the in-frame ones, with some missing. V, J and clone size reflect that table, while D and trimming were determined from the DNA. The sample carries around 300,000 clones, approximately 85% recorded once. Sequencing was carried out using peripheral blood. The TCR originated in a human donor in a cohort sampled during active COVID-19.

As DNA, the CDR3 is TGCGCCAGCAGCCAAGATCCCGCTTCGGCAACTAATGAAAAACTGTTTTTT. This codes for CASSQDPASATNEKLFF. The chain couples TRBV4-1 to TRBJ1-4, with D unresolved. CDR1 and CDR2 from the germline V gene are MGHRA and YSYEKL. The ends were cut back, 0 bases at V and 0 bases at J, with 11 bases in the middle. The CDR3 is 17 amino acids.